This T cell receptor beta chain originates from a study of T cell responses to AZD1222 COVID-19 vaccine. Profiled with immunoSEQ multiplex PCR; TCRdb holds only in-frame clones, not every one. Here the sample spans some 130,000 clones, 70% to 90% being singletons. The V end was cut by 3 bases, the J end by 2 bases, with 17 bases between. Germline CDR1 is SGDLS and CDR2 is YYNGEE. The CDR3 spans 16 residues. Findings of the study overall: No repertoire was sampled before or during the peak T cell response, only after it.

Concerning this clone: Its target is not known.

This chain uses TRBV9 with TRBJ1-2, with D perhaps TRBD1 (6 bases). This receptor was taken from an adult in good health. Sequencing was performed on peripheral blood, taken on day 0 of AZD1222 vaccination. The CDR3 region has the DNA TGTGCCAGCAGCGCAAACAAACAGGGCCAGAACTATGGCTACACCTTC. Protein: CASSANKQGQNYGYTF. The variable domain in full, completed from reference TRBV9 and TRBJ1-2, reads DSGVTQTPKHLITATGQRVTLRCSPRSGDLSVYWYQQSLDQGLQFLIQYYNGEERAKGNILERFSAQQFPDLHSELNLSSLELGDSALYFCASSANKQGQNYGYTFGSGTRLTVV.